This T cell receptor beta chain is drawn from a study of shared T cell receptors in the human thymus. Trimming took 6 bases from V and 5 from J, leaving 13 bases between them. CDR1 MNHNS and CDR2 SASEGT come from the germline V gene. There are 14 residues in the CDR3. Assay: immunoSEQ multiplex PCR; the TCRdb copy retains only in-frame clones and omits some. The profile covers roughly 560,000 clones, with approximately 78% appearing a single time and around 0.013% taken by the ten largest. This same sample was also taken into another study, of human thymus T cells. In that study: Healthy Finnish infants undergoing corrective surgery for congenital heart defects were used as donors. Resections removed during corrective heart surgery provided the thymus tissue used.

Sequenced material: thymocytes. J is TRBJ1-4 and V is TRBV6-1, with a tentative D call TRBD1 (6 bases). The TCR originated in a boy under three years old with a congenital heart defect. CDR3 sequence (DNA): TGTGCCAGCAGCGAACGACAGGCCAATGAAAAACTGTTTTTT. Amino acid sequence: CASSERQANEKLFF.